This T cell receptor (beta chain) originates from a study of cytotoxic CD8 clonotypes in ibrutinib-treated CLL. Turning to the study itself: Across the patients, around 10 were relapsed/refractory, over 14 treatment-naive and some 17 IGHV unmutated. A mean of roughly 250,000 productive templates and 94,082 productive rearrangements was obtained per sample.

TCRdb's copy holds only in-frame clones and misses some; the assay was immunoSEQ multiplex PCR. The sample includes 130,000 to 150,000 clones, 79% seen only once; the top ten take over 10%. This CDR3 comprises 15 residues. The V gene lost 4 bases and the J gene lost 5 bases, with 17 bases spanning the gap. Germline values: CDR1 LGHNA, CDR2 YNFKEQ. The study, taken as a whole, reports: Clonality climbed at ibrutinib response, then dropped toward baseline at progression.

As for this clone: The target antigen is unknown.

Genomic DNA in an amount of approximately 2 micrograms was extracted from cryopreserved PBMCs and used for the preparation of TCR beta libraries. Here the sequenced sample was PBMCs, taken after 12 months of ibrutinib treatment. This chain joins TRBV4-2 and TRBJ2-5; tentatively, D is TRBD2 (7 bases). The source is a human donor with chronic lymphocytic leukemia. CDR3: CASSRNREGSETQYF. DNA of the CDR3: TGTGCCAGCAGCCGGAACAGGGAGGGTTCGGAGACCCAGTACTTC.